This T cell receptor beta chain was recovered during a study of T-cell memory formation after mild COVID-19. This clonotype was counted a few times. Its antigen is unidentified. Germline CDR1 and CDR2: SQVTM and ANQGSEA. Trimming pared 1 base from V and 1 base from J, leaving 20 bases between. The CDR3 extends over 18 amino acids. Notes on the study in general: Memory cells collected pre-infection included some clones that later responded, suggesting cross-reactive memory joined. CD8+ contracting clones occupied EMRA, while CD4+ ones occupied mainly CM and EM. SARS-CoV-2 specificity of second-wave clones peaking day 37 was unconfirmed.

The 5'RACE method, run with constant-segment primers, produced TCR alpha and TCR beta cDNA libraries (carrying sample barcodes and UMIs). In TCRdb, the 5' RACE reads were re-called with MiXCR into one record per CDR3 protein. The table has roughly 130,000 distinct CDR3 sequences, over 15% seen once. The J gene is TRBJ2-1, the V gene TRBV29-1; possibly TRBD1 or TRBD2 for D (5 bases each). This clonotype originated in a man between 18 and 29 years old who had mild COVID-19 (a few samples of this study predate the infection). Cell type and time point are not known. The specimen sequenced was PBMCs or a T cell subset sorted from them (not recorded which). The CDR3 coding sequence is TGCAGCGTTGAAGTACTCGGGGTTCGGGGACGATCCTACAATGAGCAGTTCTTC. It specifies CSVEVLGVRGRSYNEQFF.